Shown below are 29 T cell receptor beta chains from a single sample sequenced in a study of blood T cell repertoires in COVID-19. Sequenced by immunoSEQ multiplex PCR; TCRdb stores in-frame clones only, minus some. Among almost 350,000 clones listed, roughly 86% were seen once. Sequences were obtained from PBMCs or T cells enriched from blood (not recorded which). The source is a woman in her 30s who had been exposed to COVID-19.

The genes are TRBV9 and TRBJ2-1, with D unresolved. Trimming removed 3 bases from V and 4 bases from J, with 5 bases in between. This CDR3 comprises 12 residues. Per germline, CDR1 SGDLS and CDR2 YYNGEE. The DNA for the CDR3 is TGTGCCAGCAGCGGAGTTTACAATGAGCAGTTCTTC. Translation gives CASSGVYNEQFF. Drawing the rest from reference TRBV9 and TRBJ2-1, the complete variable domain is DSGVTQTPKHLITATGQRVTLRCSPRSGDLSVYWYQQSLDQGLQFLIQYYNGEERAKGNILERFSAQQFPDLHSELNLSSLELGDSALYFCASSGVYNEQFFGPGTRLTVL.

This sequence joins TRBV7-9 and TRBJ2-1, with 12 bases matching TRBD2. Unmatched junction bases numbered 11, after V lost 0 bases and J lost 8 bases. CDR1 and CDR2 (germline): SEHNR, FQNEAQ (reference sequence). CDR3 length equals 18 residues. The CDR3 nucleotides are TGTGCCAGCAGCTTAGCGCTAGCGGGAGGGCCAATCAGCGATGAGCAGTTCTTC. Translated: CASSLALAGGPISDEQFF.

This clone was seen a single time. The rearrangement links TRBV11-2 to TRBJ1-6; D may be TRBD1 (5 bases). Trimming left V 2 bases short and J 0 bases short, with 14 bases between. The CDR3 extends over 18 amino acids. Germline CDR1 is SGHAT and CDR2 is FQNNGV. The CDR3 sequence is CASSLRGSLSSYNSPLHF. The CDR3 DNA sequence: TGTGCCAGCAGCTTAAGGGGCAGCCTGAGCTCCTATAATTCACCCCTCCACTTT. The whole variable domain, filled in from reference TRBV11-2 and TRBJ1-6, reads EAGVAQSPRYKIIEKRQSVAFWCNPISGHATLYWYQQILGQGPKLLIQFQNNGVVDDSQLPKDRFSAERLKGVDSTLKIQPAKLEDSAVYLCASSLRGSLSSYNSPLHFGNGTRLTVT.

The chain links TRBV3-1 (or the pseudogene TRBV3-2) to TRBJ2-1; tentative D call: TRBD1 (6 bases). The CDR3 is made up of 16 amino acids. V was cut by 4 bases and J by 5 bases, with 18 bases left in between. Germline CDR1 reads LGHDT; CDR2 reads YNNKEL (reference sequence). The CDR3 region is CASSRWPPGQHNEQFF. CDR3 nucleotide sequence: TGTGCCAGCAGCCGGTGGCCTCCTGGACAGCACAATGAGCAGTTCTTC.

J is TRBJ2-7 and V is TRBV11-3; 7 bases fit TRBD2. Trimming took 7 bases from V and 0 from J; bases not matched to a gene: 9. The CDR3 is 15 residues long. The V gene's germline CDR1 is SGHNT and CDR2 YENEEA. The CDR3, as DNA: TGTGCCAGCAATCCCGGTAGCGGGCGCTCCTACGAGCAGTACTTC. This translates into CASNPGSGRSYEQYF. Looking up the rest from reference TRBV11-3 and TRBJ2-7 gives the full variable domain: EAGVVQSPRYKIIEKKQPVAFWCNPISGHNTLYWYLQNLGQGPELLIRYENEEAVDDSQLPKDRFSAERLKGVDSTLKIQPAELGDSAVYLCASNPGSGRSYEQYFGPGTRLTVT.

The chain joins TRBV3-1 (or the pseudogene TRBV3-2) to TRBJ1-5; D not resolved. Per germline, CDR1 LGHDT and CDR2 YNNKEL (reference sequence). CDR3 size: 13 residues. Between the trimmed V and J ends, which lost 5 bases and 3 bases, there was a span of 8 bases. The CDR3 protein is CASSDSPNQPQHF. DNA for the CDR3: TGTGCCAGCAGCGACTCGCCCAATCAGCCCCAGCATTTT.

The genes are TRBV28 and TRBJ1-5, with 12 bases lining up with TRBD1. CDR3 length: 15 residues. Germline values: CDR1 MDHEN, CDR2 SYDVKM. Unmatched junction bases numbered 3, after V lost 2 bases and J lost 7 bases. The CDR3 sequence is CASSLGGTGGQPQHF. The CDR3 DNA reads as TGTGCCAGCAGTTTAGGGGGGACAGGGGGCCAGCCCCAGCATTTT. The variable domain in full, with the rest retrieved from reference TRBV28 and TRBJ1-5, is DVKVTQSSRYLVKRTGEKVFLECVQDMDHENMFWYRQDPGLGLRLIYFSYDVKMKEKGDIPEGYSVSREKKERFSLILESASTNQTSMYLCASSLGGTGGQPQHFGDGTRLSIL.

The chain employs TRBV28 and TRBJ2-1; D might be TRBD2 (7 bases). Germline CDR1 MDHEN, CDR2 SYDVKM. V was cut by 8 bases and J by 3 bases, with 17 bases left in between. This CDR3 comprises 15 residues. This chain's CDR3 is CASSAGGGLYNEQFF. The CDR3 DNA reads TGTGCCAGCTCTGCGGGCGGGGGCCTCTACAATGAGCAGTTCTTC.

This clone was picked up one time. This chain uses TRBV28 with TRBJ1-2, with 7 bases lining up with TRBD1. The V gene's germline CDR1 is MDHEN and CDR2 SYDVKM. This CDR3 comprises 15 residues. V gave up 5 bases and J gave up 4 bases; unmatched junction bases: 10. CDR3 nucleotide sequence: TGTGCCAGCAGTCAAGGGACAGATAAAACCTATGGCTACACCTTC. Its translation: CASSQGTDKTYGYTF.

This clone was counted a few times. The V gene is TRBV6-5, the J gene TRBJ2-7; 9 bases align to TRBD1. This CDR3 has 14 amino acids. Germline V CDR1 and CDR2: MNHEY, SVGAGI. Trimming took 2 bases from V and 3 from J; bases not matched to a gene: 2. CDR3 loop: CASSYGQGFYEQYF. DNA of the CDR3: TGTGCCAGCAGTTACGGACAGGGGTTCTACGAGCAGTACTTC.

This sequence joins TRBV7-9 and TRBJ2-1; 7 bases match TRBD2. The V segment lost 1 base and the J segment 7 bases; nucleotides outside the gene matches: 1. The CDR3 sequence is 13 residues long. CDR1 is SEHNR, CDR2 FQNEAQ, per germline (reference sequence). DNA for the CDR3: TGTGCCAGCAGCTTAGGACTAGCTAATGAGCAGTTCTTC. Protein: CASSLGLANEQFF.

The rearrangement uses TRBV5-1 and TRBJ2-1; possibly TRBD1 for D (6 bases). The V end was cut by 0 bases, the J end by 3 bases, with 13 bases between. Germline assignment: CDR1 SGHRS and CDR2 YFSETQ. The CDR3 consists of 16 residues. The CDR3 nucleotides read TGCGCCAGCAGCTTGGGCCAGGGGTTGGTCTACAATGAGCAGTTCTTC. As protein: CASSLGQGLVYNEQFF.

The chain recombines TRBV12-3 or TRBV12-4 with TRBJ1-6; D remains unclear. The CDR3 is made up of 12 amino acids. V was clipped by 6 bases and J by 10 bases, with 10 bases between them. The CDR3 DNA is TGTGCCAGCAGGGTAGAGGAGTCACCCCTCCACTTT. This codes for CASRVEESPLHF.

This rearrangement joins TRBV28 to TRBJ2-3; 9 bases are a match to TRBD2. V trimming: 6 bases; J trimming: 7 bases; junction bases outside the gene matches: 11. Germline V gene lookup returns CDR1 MDHEN and CDR2 SYDVKM. This CDR3 has 15 amino acids. In DNA, the CDR3 is TGTGCCAGCAGGCTTGTGCTTAGCGGGGGAAATACGCAGTATTTT. Protein product: CASRLVLSGGNTQYF.

The CDR3 DNA reads TGTGCCACCAGCGATCGAGTACTAGCGGGAGGGCACAATGAGCAGTTCTTC. Encoded protein: CATSDRVLAGGHNEQFF. The V gene is TRBV15, the J gene TRBJ2-1; TRBD2 aligns across 13 bases. Germline V gives CDR1 LNHNV, CDR2 YYDKDF (reference sequence). The CDR3 is 17 amino acids. Trimming removed 5 bases from V and 5 bases from J; junction bases left unmatched: 9.

The rearrangement uses TRBV9 and TRBJ2-1, with 7 bases fitting TRBD2. V was pared by 2 bases and J by 4 bases, with 6 bases of the junction left unmatched. The CDR3 runs to 15 residues. The germline gives CDR1 SGDLS, CDR2 YYNGEE. This CDR3 is CASSVGSGSYNEQFF. The DNA for the CDR3 is TGTGCCAGCAGCGTGGGTAGCGGGTCATACAATGAGCAGTTCTTC.

CDR3 sequence: CASSYPGRGNPLHF. The CDR3 nucleotides read TGTGCCAGCAGCTACCCTGGGAGGGGAAATCCCCTCCACTTT. This chain links TRBV9 with TRBJ1-6, with D possibly being TRBD1 (5 bases). V was trimmed by 4 bases and J by 13 bases, leaving 18 bases between them. Germline lookup yields CDR1 SGDLS and CDR2 YYNGEE. The CDR3 is 14 amino acids. The full variable domain, with the rest looked up from reference TRBV9 and TRBJ1-6, is DSGVTQTPKHLITATGQRVTLRCSPRSGDLSVYWYQQSLDQGLQFLIQYYNGEERAKGNILERFSAQQFPDLHSELNLSSLELGDSALYFCASSYPGRGNPLHFGNGTRLTVT.

This clone appeared once. J is TRBJ1-2 and V is TRBV28; D gene uncertain. Between the trimmed V and J ends, which lost 3 bases and 4 bases, there was a span of 15 bases. The CDR3 spans 15 residues. Germline loops: CDR1 MDHEN, CDR2 SYDVKM. CDR3 sequence: CASSFAAVNLYGYTF. DNA for the CDR3: TGTGCCAGCAGTTTTGCGGCAGTCAACCTCTATGGCTACACCTTC.

This chain connects TRBV2 to TRBJ1-3; a weak D match, TRBD1 (5 bases). CDR3 size: 13 residues. Trimming took 10 bases from V and 3 from J, leaving 13 bases between them. The germline gives CDR1 SNHLY, CDR2 FYNNEI. The CDR3 region has the DNA TGTGCCACAACAGGCGAGAGTGGAAACACCATATATTTT. This gives the protein CATTGESGNTIYF.

This chain joins TRBV19 and TRBJ2-1; 8 bases line up with TRBD2. Per the germline V gene, CDR1 is LNHDA and CDR2 is SQIVND (reference sequence). The CDR3 has 14 amino acids. The V and J ends lost 3 bases and 8 bases, in that order; junction bases with no gene match: 6. CDR3 bases: TGTGCCAGTAGTATTGCGGGGACTAGTGATGAGCAGTTCTTC. It specifies CASSIAGTSDEQFF.

This sequence joins TRBV19 and TRBJ2-2; TRBD2 agrees at 11 bases. Germline trimming cut 3 bases from V and 8 bases from J; bases unmatched to any gene: 5. The CDR3 sequence is 15 residues long. Germline CDR1 LNHDA, CDR2 SQIVND (reference sequence). The CDR3 nucleotides read TGTGCCAGTAGTATCTATAGCGGGAGGGCGGGGGAGCTGTTTTTT. Translation gives CASSIYSGRAGELFF.

This chain's CDR3 is CASSEALGEQFF. The DNA for the CDR3 is TGTGCCAGCAGCGAGGCTCTTGGGGAGCAGTTCTTC. V usage is TRBV7-3 and J usage is TRBJ2-1; unclear D gene. V was trimmed by 5 bases and J by 10 bases, leaving 12 bases between them. Per the germline V gene, CDR1 is SGHTA and CDR2 is FQGTGA. The CDR3 runs to 12 residues.

The chain recombines TRBV19 with TRBJ2-3; D might be TRBD2 (5 bases). CDR1 and CDR2 from the germline V gene are LNHDA and SQIVND (reference sequence). The CDR3 loop spans 13 amino acids. V lost 6 bases and J lost 6, with 13 bases in between. CDR3 sequence reads: CASRPTRADTQYF. The CDR3 nucleotides are TGTGCCAGTAGGCCTACGAGGGCGGATACGCAGTATTTT. Variable domain in full (rest from reference TRBV19 and TRBJ2-3): DGGITQSPKYLFRKEGQNVTLSCEQNLNHDAMYWYRQDPGQGLRLIYYSQIVNDFQKGDIAEGYSVSREKKESFPLTVTSAQKNPTAFYLCASRPTRADTQYFGPGTRLTVL.

The rearrangement uses TRBV7-9 and TRBJ2-1; D might be TRBD1 (5 bases). This CDR3 contains 15 residues. The germline V gene has CDR1 SEHNR and CDR2 FQNEAQ (reference sequence). Trimming pared 2 bases from V and 5 bases from J, leaving 13 bases between. The CDR3 DNA sequence: TGTGCCAGCAGCTTAATGGCAGGGCGAGACAATGAGCAGTTCTTC. It is translated as CASSLMAGRDNEQFF. The full variable domain, rest sourced from reference TRBV7-9 and TRBJ2-1, is DTGVSQNPRHKITKRGQNVTFRCDPISEHNRLYWYRQTLGQGPEFLTYFQNEAQLEKSRLLSDRFSAERPKGSFSTLEIQRTEQGDSAMYLCASSLMAGRDNEQFFGPGTRLTVL.

This clone occurred once. CDR3 nucleotides: TGTGCCAGCAGCTTAGTACGGGGCTCAGGGGGCTCCTACGAGCAGTACTTC. This encodes CASSLVRGSGGSYEQYF. The chain recombines TRBV7-8 with TRBJ2-7, with TRBD1 matching over 7 bases. CDR3 length: 17 amino acids. After removal of 1 base from V and 0 bases from J, the junction contained 9 bases not matched to a gene. Per the germline V gene, CDR1 is SGHVS and CDR2 is FQNEAQ.

This chain uses TRBV5-1 with TRBJ1-2; D might be TRBD1 (5 bases). In germline, CDR1 is SGHRS, CDR2 YFSETQ. Trimming left V 0 bases short and J 6 bases short, with 15 bases between. The CDR3 consists of 15 residues. CDR3 protein: CASSLDNVKGDGYTF. In DNA, the CDR3 is TGCGCCAGCAGCTTGGATAACGTAAAAGGGGATGGCTACACCTTC.

J is TRBJ2-3 and V is TRBV4-2, with D tentatively TRBD2 (5 bases). CDR3 size: 14 residues. The germline CDR1 and CDR2 sequences are LGHNA and YNFKEQ. The germline V and J ends were trimmed by 4 bases and 2 bases, with 10 bases remaining between them. CDR3 DNA: TGTGCCAGCAGCCGGGAGCGACTCACAGATACGCAGTATTTT. Translation gives CASSRERLTDTQYF.

The chain is built from TRBV7-8 and TRBJ2-7; perhaps TRBD2 as D (5 bases). Trimming took 5 bases from V and 6 from J, leaving 14 bases between them. The germline gives CDR1 SGHVS, CDR2 FQNEAQ. The CDR3 loop spans 13 amino acids. CDR3 sequence reads: CASSPGLAAEQYF. In nucleotides, the CDR3 is TGTGCCAGCAGCCCCGGGCTAGCTGCCGAGCAGTACTTC.

As to this clone: The junction shows a germline mismatch at one end, possibly a read error. CDR3 sequence: CASSTGQGPYNEQFF. The CDR3 DNA sequence: TGTGCTAGCAGCACGGGACAGGGGCCCTACAATGAGCAGTTCTTC. The rearrangement uses TRBV7-7 and TRBJ2-1, with 10 positions matching TRBD1. CDR1 is SSHAT and CDR2 is FNYEAQ in the germline V gene (reference sequence). The CDR3 sequence is 15 residues long.